One sample yielded the 6 T cell receptor beta chains listed below, sequenced in a study of identical twins. MiXCR, run by TCRdb on the 5' RACE reads, gives a single entry per CDR3 protein. The profile shows approximately 1.8 million distinct CDR3 sequences, more than 30% of them singletons. Source material: cord blood. The source is a newborn girl in good health.

On this clonotype: Relative to the germline gene, one junction end is altered; a read error may explain this. The chain links TRBV4-1 to TRBJ1-2; a possible D gene is TRBD1 (6 bases). CDR1 MGHRA and CDR2 YSYEKL come from the germline V gene. This CDR3 spans 14 amino acids. The CDR3 DNA reads as TGCGCCAGCGGCCAAGAGGAGTACAGGGCGGGCTACACCTTC. It translates to CASGQEEYRAGYTF.

The rearrangement uses TRBV3-1 and TRBJ2-1; D is undetermined. Trimming removed 5 bases at V and 7 bases at J, with 12 bases between. CDR1 and CDR2 (germline): LGHDT, YNNKEL (reference sequence). The CDR3 is 13 residues long. The CDR3 DNA sequence: TGTGCCAGCAGCACTCACCTTATAAATGAGCAGTTCTTC. Residues: CASSTHLINEQFF.

At least ten counts were recorded for this clonotype. J is TRBJ2-5 and V is TRBV28; 7 bases are shared with TRBD1. Germline lookup yields CDR1 MDHEN and CDR2 SYDVKM. The V and J ends lost 5 bases and 5 bases, in that order; junction bases with no gene match: 5. This CDR3 is built from 13 residues. The CDR3 bases are TGTGCCAGCAGTATCGGGACAGCCGAGACCCAGTACTTC. This codes for CASSIGTAETQYF.

V is TRBV15 and J is TRBJ1-6; TRBD1 agrees at 9 bases. J was trimmed by 7 bases and V by 1 base; bases with no gene match: 2. CDR3 length equals 15 residues. Germline V gene lookup returns CDR1 LNHNV and CDR2 YYDKDF (reference sequence). CDR3 sequence (DNA): TGTGCCACCAGCAGAGGACAGGGGGAAAATTCACCCCTCCACTTT. It encodes CATSRGQGENSPLHF.

This chain connects TRBV19 to TRBJ2-5, with D perhaps being TRBD1 or TRBD2 (5 bases each). Germline V gene data show CDR1 as LNHDA and CDR2 as SQIVND (reference sequence). The CDR3 is made up of 12 amino acids. Trimming cost V 10 bases and J 11 bases, with 20 bases left between them. DNA of the CDR3: TGTGCCACGACAACCGGGATAGGGGAGCAGTACTTC. It is translated as CATTTGIGEQYF.

The rearrangement joins TRBV29-1 to TRBJ2-6; no clear D gene. Trimming took 7 bases from V and 2 from J, leaving 6 bases between them. This CDR3 contains 12 residues. From germline, CDR1 is SQVTM and CDR2 ANQGSEA. CDR3 sequence (DNA): TGCAGCGCTGCCGCTGGGGCCAACGTCCTGACTTTC. The encoded protein is CSAAAGANVLTF.